Presented here are 19 T cell receptor beta chains from one specimen sequenced in a study of T cell responses to AZD1222 COVID-19 vaccine. Libraries were prepared by immunoSEQ multiplex PCR; TCRdb keeps only in-frame clonotypes and omits some of them. This table has approximately 100,000 clones, about 91% appearing once. The specimen was peripheral blood, collected on day 0 of AZD1222 vaccination. These receptors came from an adult in good health.

About this clone itself: At one boundary the junction diverges from the germline segment, which might be a read error. The rearrangement joins TRBV2 to TRBJ1-6, with D unresolved. CDR1 and CDR2 (germline): SNHLY, FYNNEI. The length of the CDR3 is 15 residues. CDR3 loop: CASGEVNGRNSPLHF. CDR3 sequence (DNA): TGTGCCAGCGGTGAGGTCAATGGGCGGAATTCACCCCTCCACTTT.

The J gene is TRBJ1-2, the V gene TRBV7-9; 9 nucleotides match TRBD1. The length of the CDR3 is 14 residues. J lost 5 bases, V lost 5 bases, and 6 bases had no gene match. Germline CDR1 is SEHNR and CDR2 is FQNEAQ (reference sequence). In nucleotides, the CDR3 is TGTGCCAGCAGCCTACAGGGGGCGCGGTATGGCTACACCTTC. Its translation: CASSLQGARYGYTF.

The table lists this clone with a count of one. The V and J genes are TRBV6-6 and TRBJ2-3, with a tentative D call TRBD2 (7 bases). This CDR3 region has 13 residues. Per germline, CDR1 MNHNY and CDR2 SVGAGI (reference sequence). V was cut by 8 bases and J by 6 bases, with 15 bases left in between. The CDR3 region is CASGEGGPDTQYF. CDR3 nucleotides: TGTGCCAGCGGGGAGGGGGGGCCCGATACGCAGTATTTT.

The chain links TRBV5-5 to TRBJ2-7; D tentatively fits TRBD1 or TRBD2 (6 bases each). The CDR3 extends over 16 amino acids. Looked up from germline, CDR1 is SGHKS and CDR2 is YYEKEE (reference sequence). The V and J ends lost 4 bases and 3 bases respectively, with 20 bases between them. This chain's CDR3 is CASSRITGMGGYEQYF. CDR3 in DNA: TGTGCCAGCAGCCGAATTACAGGGATGGGGGGCTACGAGCAGTACTTC.

The chain uses TRBV6-5 and TRBJ2-3, with a possible D match to TRBD2 (5 bases). The germline gives CDR1 MNHEY, CDR2 SVGAGI. The CDR3 runs to 16 residues. Trimming cost V 0 bases and J 1 base, with 11 bases left between them. CDR3 loop: CASSYSRAGGTDTQYF. The DNA for the CDR3 is TGTGCCAGCAGTTACTCGCGGGCAGGAGGCACAGATACGCAGTATTTT.

The rearrangement links TRBV18 to TRBJ2-1, with D unresolved. Trimming cost V 3 bases and J 2 bases, with 11 bases left between them. CDR3 size: 15 residues. Looked up from germline, CDR1 is KGHSH and CDR2 is LQKENI. As DNA, the CDR3 is TGTGCCAGCTCACCGGAAAGGGCGACCTACAATGAGCAGTTCTTC. Amino acid sequence: CASSPERATYNEQFF.

Regarding this clone: This CDR3 fails to terminate in the conserved phenylalanine or tryptophan, so it likely reflects a read error. J is TRBJ1-6 and V is TRBV28; TRBD1 is a possible D gene (6 bases). The germline gives CDR1 MDHEN, CDR2 SYDVKM. Between the trimmed V and J ends, which lost 2 bases and 7 bases, there was a span of 12 bases. The CDR3 extends over 15 amino acids. CDR3 protein: CASSLILDRNSPLHL. The DNA for the CDR3 is TGTGCCAGCAGTTTAATACTCGACAGGAATTCACCCCTCCACCTT.

CDR3 sequence: CASSPRDSPYEQYF. The CDR3, as DNA: TGTGCCAGCAGTCCCCGGGACAGTCCCTACGAGCAGTACTTC. The V and J genes are TRBV6-5 and TRBJ2-7; TRBD1 matches at 7 bases. There are 14 residues in the CDR3. Germline CDR1 and CDR2: MNHEY and SVGAGI. J was trimmed by 2 bases and V by 5 bases; bases with no gene match: 6.

The sample holds one count of this clone. V and J are TRBV9 and TRBJ1-2; 9 nucleotides line up with TRBD1. Germline V gives CDR1 SGDLS, CDR2 YYNGEE. The CDR3 loop spans 18 amino acids. The V segment lost 3 bases and the J segment 2 bases; nucleotides outside the gene matches: 14. CDR3 sequence reads: CASSAIGTGWTGNYGYTF. The DNA of the CDR3 is TGTGCCAGCAGCGCCATTGGGACAGGGTGGACGGGAAACTATGGCTACACCTTC.

This sequence joins TRBV3-1 (or the pseudogene TRBV3-2) and TRBJ1-3, with D maybe TRBD1 (6 bases). The CDR3 totals 15 residues. V was cut by 3 bases and J by 3 bases, with 12 bases left in between. Germline loops: CDR1 LGHDT, CDR2 YNNKEL (reference sequence). CDR3 residues: CASSHSGGLGNTIYF. CDR3 nucleotide sequence: TGTGCCAGCAGCCACAGCGGGGGGCTTGGAAACACCATATATTTT.

The V gene is TRBV19, the J gene TRBJ2-1; D not resolved. The CDR3 totals 13 residues. The germline gives CDR1 LNHDA, CDR2 SQIVND (reference sequence). Between the trimmed V and J ends, which lost 0 bases and 9 bases, there was a span of 9 bases. The CDR3 spells CASSIESGIEQFF. CDR3 sequence (DNA): TGTGCCAGTAGTATAGAATCGGGCATTGAGCAGTTCTTC.

The V call is TRBV10-1, the J call TRBJ1-2, with no clear D. V was pared by 2 bases and J by 0 bases, with 4 bases between. The CDR3 is made up of 13 amino acids. Germline lookup yields CDR1 WNHNN and CDR2 SYGVQD (reference sequence). The CDR3 sequence: CASSEGPNYGYTF. CDR3 sequence (DNA): TGCGCCAGCAGTGAGGGTCCTAACTATGGCTACACCTTC.

Only one count was recorded for this clone. The J gene is TRBJ1-6, the V gene TRBV19; 8 nucleotides match TRBD1. Looked up from germline, CDR1 is LNHDA and CDR2 is SQIVND (reference sequence). Losses at the gene ends were 4 bases for V and 3 bases for J; bases not matched to a gene: 8. CDR3 size: 17 residues. The CDR3 reads CASSRDRPANYNSPLHF. The CDR3 DNA reads as TGTGCCAGTAGTAGGGACAGGCCAGCAAACTATAATTCACCCCTCCACTTT.

The rearrangement links TRBV20-1 to TRBJ1-2; D remains unclear. Deletions cut 0 bases from V and 6 bases from J, with 2 bases between. Per the germline V gene, CDR1 is DFQATT and CDR2 is SNEGSKA (reference sequence). The CDR3 is made up of 10 amino acids. The CDR3 reads CSARDDGYTF. DNA for the CDR3: TGCAGTGCTAGAGATGATGGCTACACCTTC.

This clone was picked up one time. The chain has TRBV7-2 and TRBJ1-1; D is possibly TRBD1 (6 bases). Deletions cut 4 bases from V and 7 bases from J, with 16 bases between. Germline CDR1 is SGHTA and CDR2 is FQGNSA. This CDR3 comprises 14 residues. The CDR3 sequence is CASSSPQGGNEAFF. CDR3 nucleotide sequence: TGTGCCAGCAGCTCACCCCAAGGGGGAAATGAAGCTTTCTTT.

The rearrangement joins TRBV7-9 to TRBJ1-1; D may be TRBD1 (5 bases). The CDR3 length is 17 residues. Trimming took off 6 bases at V and 4 bases at J, with 24 bases between the two ends. The V gene's germline CDR1 is SEHNR and CDR2 FQNEAQ (reference sequence). The CDR3 DNA reads TGTGCCAGCAGGTGGGGGTGGTACGGTGGGGTGGCCACTGAAGCTTTCTTT. It translates to CASRWGWYGGVATEAFF.

In DNA form, the CDR3 reads TGCAGCGTTGGGGACCGAGATTCACCCCTCCACTTT. This sequence encodes CSVGDRDSPLHF. J is TRBJ1-6 and V is TRBV29-1, with D perhaps TRBD1 (5 bases). This CDR3 spans 12 amino acids. Germline V lookup: CDR1 SQVTM, CDR2 ANQGSEA. V lost 4 bases to trimming and J lost 8 bases, with 9 bases between them.

The chain is built from TRBV4-1 and TRBJ2-7; unclear D gene. V was cut by 0 bases and J by 9 bases, with 12 bases left in between. This CDR3 region has 13 residues. Germline V gene data show CDR1 as MGHRA and CDR2 as YSYEKL. The CDR3 spells CASSQDGSSGQYF. As DNA, the CDR3 is TGCGCCAGCAGCCAAGATGGAAGCTCAGGGCAGTACTTC.

Turning to this clone: Other DNA sequences in the same sample also yield this CDR3. V and J are TRBV14 and TRBJ1-2; D is ambiguous. The CDR3 consists of 13 residues. Germline CDR1 SGHDN, CDR2 FVKESK. Trimming removed 1 base from V and 5 bases from J, with 8 bases in between. The DNA of the CDR3 is TGTGCCAGCAGCCAAGGCAGGACTTATGGCTACACCTTC. This encodes CASSQGRTYGYTF.